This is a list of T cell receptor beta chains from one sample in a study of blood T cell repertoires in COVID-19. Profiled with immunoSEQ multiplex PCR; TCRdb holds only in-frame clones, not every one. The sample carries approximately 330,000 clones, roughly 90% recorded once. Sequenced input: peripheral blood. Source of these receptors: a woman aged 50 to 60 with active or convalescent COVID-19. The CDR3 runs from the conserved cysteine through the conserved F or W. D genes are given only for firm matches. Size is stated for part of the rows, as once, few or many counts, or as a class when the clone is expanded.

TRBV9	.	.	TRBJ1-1	CASSGGTQRGAFF	TGTGCCAGCAGCGGCGGGACCCAAAGAGGAGCTTTCTTT
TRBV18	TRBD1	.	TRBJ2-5	CASSPRDRGQETQYF	TGTGCCAGCTCACCACGGGACAGGGGACAAGAGACCCAGTACTTC
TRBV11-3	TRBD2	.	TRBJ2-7	CASSLGPSGKEYF	TGTGCCAGCAGCTTAGGCCCCAGCGGGAAGGAGTACTTC
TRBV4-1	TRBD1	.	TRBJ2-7	CASSHPGQFPYEQYF	TGCGCCAGCAGCCACCCGGGACAGTTCCCCTACGAGCAGTACTTC
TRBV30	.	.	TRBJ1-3	CAWRLGSGNTIYF	TGTGCCTGGAGACTAGGCTCTGGAAACACCATATATTTT
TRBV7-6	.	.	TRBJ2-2	CASSFGTQNTGELFF	TGTGCCAGCAGCTTCGGGACACAGAACACCGGGGAGCTGTTTTTT
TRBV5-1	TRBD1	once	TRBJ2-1	CASSLGGTGGNEQFF	TGCGCCAGCAGCTTGGGCGGGACAGGGGGCAATGAGCAGTTCTTC
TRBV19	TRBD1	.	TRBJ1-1	CASSRQGGNTEAFF	TGTGCCAGTAGCAGACAGGGAGGAAACACTGAAGCTTTCTTT
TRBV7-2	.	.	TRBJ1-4	CASSLVGQGYEKLFF	TGTGCCAGCAGCTTAGTCGGGCAGGGGTATGAAAAACTGTTTTTT
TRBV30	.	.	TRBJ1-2	CAYTRTSYGYTF	TGTGCCTACACCAGAACCTCATATGGCTACACCTTC
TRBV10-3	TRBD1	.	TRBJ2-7	CAINPGTGNYEQYF	TGTGCCATCAATCCCGGGACAGGGAACTACGAGCAGTACTTC
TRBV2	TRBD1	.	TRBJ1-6	CASTGQENSPLHF	TGTGCCAGCACCGGACAGGAAAATTCACCCCTCCACTTT
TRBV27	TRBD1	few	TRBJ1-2	CASSFSRGDRAYGYTF	TGTGCCAGCAGTTTTTCGAGGGGGGACAGGGCCTATGGCTACACCTTC
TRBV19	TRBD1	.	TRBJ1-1	CASSPTGGYRMNTEAFF	TGTGCCAGTAGCCCTACAGGGGGCTACCGTATGAACACTGAAGCTTTCTTT
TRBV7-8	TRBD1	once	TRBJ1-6	CASSSATGGAKNSPLHF	TGTGCCAGCAGCTCAGCCACAGGGGGCGCGAAGAATTCACCCCTCCACTTT
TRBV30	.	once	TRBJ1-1	CASHLNTEAFF	TGTGCCAGTCACTTGAACACTGAAGCTTTCTTT
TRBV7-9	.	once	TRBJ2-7	CASAPQVPYEQYF	TGTGCCAGCGCCCCGCAGGTGCCCTACGAGCAGTACTTC
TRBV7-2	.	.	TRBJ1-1	CASSVQVVGTEAFF	TGTGCCAGCAGCGTACAGGTTGTGGGCACTGAAGCTTTCTTT
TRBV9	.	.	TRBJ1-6	CASNPSGRENSPLHF	TGTGCCAGCAACCCATCAGGAAGAGAAAATTCACCCCTCCACTTT
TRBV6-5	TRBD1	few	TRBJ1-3	CASSIDRVSGNTIYF	TGTGCCAGCAGTATTGACAGGGTCTCTGGAAACACCATATATTTT
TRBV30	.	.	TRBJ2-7	CAWRAQGQLEQYF	TGTGCCTGGAGAGCACAGGGTCAGCTGGAGCAGTACTTC
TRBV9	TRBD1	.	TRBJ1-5	CASSVATGAGQPQHF	TGTGCCAGCAGCGTAGCAACAGGGGCCGGTCAGCCCCAGCATTTT
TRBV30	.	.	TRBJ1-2	CAWSVPGVSNGYTF	TGTGCCTGGAGTGTACCGGGGGTCTCTAATGGCTACACCTTC
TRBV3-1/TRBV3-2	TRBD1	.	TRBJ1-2	CASSQGDRVRGYGYTF	TGTGCCAGCAGCCAAGGGGACAGGGTCAGAGGCTATGGCTACACCTTC
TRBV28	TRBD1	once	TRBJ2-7	CASQMGQGYEQYF	TGTGCCAGCCAAATGGGACAGGGCTACGAGCAGTACTTC
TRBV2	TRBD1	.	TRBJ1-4	CASSEARPGTVEKLFF	TGTGCCAGCAGTGAAGCTCGGCCTGGGACAGTTGAAAAACTGTTTTTT
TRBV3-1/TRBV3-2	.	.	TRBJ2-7	CASSQAGGSDTLAYEQYF	TGTGCCAGCAGCCAGGCCGGAGGGTCGGACACACTAGCCTACGAGCAGTACTTC
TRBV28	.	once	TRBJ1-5	CASSFPGLYQPQHF	TGTGCCAGCAGTTTTCCAGGCCTTTATCAGCCCCAGCATTTT
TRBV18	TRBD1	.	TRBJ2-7	CASSPRTGHSYEQYF	TGTGCCAGCTCACCAAGGACAGGGCACTCCTACGAGCAGTACTTC
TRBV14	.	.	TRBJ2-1	CASSRSDSYSYNEQFF	TGTGCCAGCAGCCGGAGTGACTCCTACTCCTACAATGAGCAGTTCTTC
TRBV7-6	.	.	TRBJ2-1	CASSLDFSREQFF	TGTGCCAGCAGCTTAGACTTTAGTCGAGAGCAGTTCTTC
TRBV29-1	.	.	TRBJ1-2	CSVPAPFIGGYTF	TGCAGCGTTCCAGCACCCTTTATCGGGGGCTACACCTTC
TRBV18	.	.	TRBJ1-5	CASSPSSNRNQPQHF	TGTGCCAGCTCACCATCGAGTAATCGCAATCAGCCCCAGCATTTT
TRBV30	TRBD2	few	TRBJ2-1	CAWSPTSGSYNEQFF	TGTGCCTGGAGTCCCACTAGCGGGAGCTACAATGAGCAGTTCTTC
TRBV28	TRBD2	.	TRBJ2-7	CASSLGAAGGIYEQYF	TGTGCCAGCAGTTTAGGCGCCGCGGGAGGGATCTACGAGCAGTACTTC
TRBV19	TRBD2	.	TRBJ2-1	CASSGTSGSEQFF	TGTGCCAGTAGTGGGACTAGCGGTAGTGAGCAGTTCTTC
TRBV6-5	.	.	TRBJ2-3	CASSVVDTQYF	TGTGCCAGCAGCGTCGTGGATACGCAGTATTTT
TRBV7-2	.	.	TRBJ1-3	CASSIQSGGFGNTIYF	TGTGCCAGCAGCATTCAAAGCGGCGGCTTTGGAAACACCATATATTTT
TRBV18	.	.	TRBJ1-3	CASSPGQGTLMNTIYF	TGTGCCAGCTCACCTGGGCAGGGAACCCTCATGAACACCATATATTTT
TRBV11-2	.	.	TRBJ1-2	CASSQGPGYTF	TGTGCCAGCAGCCAGGGGCCTGGCTACACCTTC
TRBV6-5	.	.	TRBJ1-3	CASSYRGGDSGNTIYF	TGTGCCAGCAGTTACAGGGGAGGGGACTCTGGAAACACCATATATTTT
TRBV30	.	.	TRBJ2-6	CAWRGLGAGANVLTF	TGTGCCTGGAGGGGGCTAGGGGCAGGGGCCAACGTCCTGACTTTC
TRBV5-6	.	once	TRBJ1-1	CASSSSPIRQGPMNTEAFF	TGTGCCAGCAGCTCCTCACCTATCAGGCAGGGGCCTATGAACACTGAAGCTTTCTTT
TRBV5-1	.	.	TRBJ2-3	CASSLALGSSTDTQYF	TGCGCCAGCAGCTTGGCCCTGGGGAGCAGCACAGATACGCAGTATTTT
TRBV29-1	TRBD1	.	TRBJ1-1	CSVDRVRAEAFF	TGCAGCGTGGACAGGGTTCGGGCTGAAGCTTTCTTT
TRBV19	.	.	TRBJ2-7	CASSIGRDPYEQYF	TGTGCCAGTAGTATAGGGAGGGATCCCTACGAGCAGTACTTC
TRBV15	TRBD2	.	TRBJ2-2	CATSRGTSGWVGELFF	TGTGCCACCAGCAGAGGGACTAGCGGGTGGGTCGGGGAGCTGTTTTTT
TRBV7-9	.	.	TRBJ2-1	CASSHPPLDYRLWDEQFF	TGTGCCAGCAGCCACCCCCCATTGGACTACCGCCTTTGGGATGAGCAGTTCTTC
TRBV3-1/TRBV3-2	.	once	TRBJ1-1	CASSQSGFFEAFF	TGTGCCAGCAGCCAATCAGGGTTTTTTGAAGCTTTCTTT
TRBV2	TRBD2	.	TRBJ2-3	CASSPRTSGTDTQYF	TGTGCCAGCAGCCCAAGGACTAGCGGCACAGATACGCAGTATTTT
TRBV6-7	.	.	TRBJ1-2	CASIGGWSSGFARFGFYGYTF	TGTGCCAGCATTGGGGGCTGGAGTTCAGGTTTCGCCCGGTTCGGGTTCTATGGCTACACCTTC
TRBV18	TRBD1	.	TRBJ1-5	CASSQGQGTVNQPQHF	TGTGCCAGCTCACAGGGACAGGGGACGGTAAATCAGCCCCAGCATTTT
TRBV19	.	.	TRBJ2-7	CASSIVGAASTEQYF	TGTGCCAGTAGTATAGTAGGGGCGGCGTCTACGGAGCAGTACTTC
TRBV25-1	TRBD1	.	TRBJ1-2	CASSALTGVEGYTF	TGTGCCAGCAGTGCGCTAACAGGGGTGGAGGGCTACACCTTC
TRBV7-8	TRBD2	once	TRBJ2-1	CASSLTASGNNEQFF	TGTGCCAGCAGTTTAACGGCTAGCGGGAATAATGAGCAGTTCTTC
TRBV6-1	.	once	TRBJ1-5	CASSGKDSPTGNQPQHF	TGTGCCAGCAGTGGAAAGGACAGTCCGACGGGAAATCAGCCCCAGCATTTT
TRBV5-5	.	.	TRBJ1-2	CASSLVGSGGYTF	TGTGCCAGCAGCTTGGTCGGGTCGGGTGGCTACACCTTC
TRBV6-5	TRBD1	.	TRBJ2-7	CASFGKGTGVYEQYF	TGTGCCAGCTTTGGTAAAGGGACAGGCGTCTACGAGCAGTACTTC